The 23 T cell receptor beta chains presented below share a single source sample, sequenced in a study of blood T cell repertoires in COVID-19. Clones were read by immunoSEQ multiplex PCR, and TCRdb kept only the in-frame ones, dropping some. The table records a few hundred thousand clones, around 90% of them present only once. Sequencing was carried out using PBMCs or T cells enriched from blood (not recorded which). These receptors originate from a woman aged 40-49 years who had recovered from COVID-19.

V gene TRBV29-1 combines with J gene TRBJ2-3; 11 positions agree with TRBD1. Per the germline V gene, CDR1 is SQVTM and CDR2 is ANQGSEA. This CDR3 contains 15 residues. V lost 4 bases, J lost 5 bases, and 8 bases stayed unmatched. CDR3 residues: CSVVFGTGGIDTQYF. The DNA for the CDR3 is TGCAGCGTTGTTTTCGGGACAGGGGGAATAGATACGCAGTATTTT.

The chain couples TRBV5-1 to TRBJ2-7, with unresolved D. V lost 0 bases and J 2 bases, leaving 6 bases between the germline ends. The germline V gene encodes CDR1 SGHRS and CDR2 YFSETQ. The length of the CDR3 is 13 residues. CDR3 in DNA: TGCGCCAGCAGCTTGGGACGGGCCTACGAGCAGTACTTC. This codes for CASSLGRAYEQYF.

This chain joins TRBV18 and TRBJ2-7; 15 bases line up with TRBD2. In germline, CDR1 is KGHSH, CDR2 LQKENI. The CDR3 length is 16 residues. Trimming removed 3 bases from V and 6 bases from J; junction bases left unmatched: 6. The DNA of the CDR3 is TGTGCCAGCTCACCGGAGGGACTAGCGGGAGGTCGCGAGCAGTACTTC. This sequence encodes CASSPEGLAGGREQYF.

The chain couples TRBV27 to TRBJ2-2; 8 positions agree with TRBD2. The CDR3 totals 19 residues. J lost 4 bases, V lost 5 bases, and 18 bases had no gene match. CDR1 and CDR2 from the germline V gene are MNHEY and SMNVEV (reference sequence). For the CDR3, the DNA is TGTGCCAGCAGTAACCACGGACTAGCCGCTGTGGCAGGCACCGGGGAGCTGTTTTTT. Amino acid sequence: CASSNHGLAAVAGTGELFF.

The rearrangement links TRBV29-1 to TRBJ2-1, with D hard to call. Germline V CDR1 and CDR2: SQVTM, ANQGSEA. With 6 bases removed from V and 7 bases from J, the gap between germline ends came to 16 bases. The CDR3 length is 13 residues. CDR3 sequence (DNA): TGCAGCGTATCGCCCCGAGTTCCTAATGAGCAGTTCTTC. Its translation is CSVSPRVPNEQFF.

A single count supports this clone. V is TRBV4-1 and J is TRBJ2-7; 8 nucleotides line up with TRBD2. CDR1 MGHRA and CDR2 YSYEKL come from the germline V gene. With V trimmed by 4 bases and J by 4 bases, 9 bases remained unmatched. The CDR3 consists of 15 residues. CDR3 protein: CASSLPGLGSYEQYF. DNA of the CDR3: TGCGCCAGCAGCCTACCGGGACTAGGATCGTACGAGCAGTACTTC.

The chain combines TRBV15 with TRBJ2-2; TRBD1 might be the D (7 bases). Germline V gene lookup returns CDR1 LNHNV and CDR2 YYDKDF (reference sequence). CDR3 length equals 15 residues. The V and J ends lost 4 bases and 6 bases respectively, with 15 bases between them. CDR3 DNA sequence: TGTGCCACCAGCACCGAGGAGGGGGCCCCCGGGGAGCTGTTTTTT. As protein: CATSTEEGAPGELFF.

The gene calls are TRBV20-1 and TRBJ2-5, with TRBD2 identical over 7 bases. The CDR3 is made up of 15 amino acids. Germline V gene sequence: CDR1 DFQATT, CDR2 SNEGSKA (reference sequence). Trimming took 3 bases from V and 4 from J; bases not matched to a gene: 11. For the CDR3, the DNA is TGCAGTGCTAGTCTTCCGGGAGGTAGGGCAGAGACCCAGTACTTC. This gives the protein CSASLPGGRAETQYF.

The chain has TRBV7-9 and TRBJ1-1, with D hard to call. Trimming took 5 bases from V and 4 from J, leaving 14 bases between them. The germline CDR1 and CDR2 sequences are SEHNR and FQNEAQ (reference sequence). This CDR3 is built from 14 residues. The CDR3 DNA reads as TGTGCCAGCAGCCCCTTGGCGGGGTCCACTGAAGCTTTCTTT. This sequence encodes CASSPLAGSTEAFF. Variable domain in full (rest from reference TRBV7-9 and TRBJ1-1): DTGVSQNPRHKITKRGQNVTFRCDPISEHNRLYWYRQTLGQGPEFLTYFQNEAQLEKSRLLSDRFSAERPKGSFSTLEIQRTEQGDSAMYLCASSPLAGSTEAFFGQGTRLTVV.

The CDR3 is CASSPQGDYEQYF. The CDR3 nucleotides read TGCGCCAGCAGCCCACAGGGAGACTACGAGCAGTACTTC. The rearrangement joins TRBV5-1 to TRBJ2-7; TRBD1 is a possible D gene (6 bases). This CDR3 is built from 13 residues. V lost 4 bases, J lost 3 bases, and 11 bases lay in between. Germline CDR1 reads SGHRS; CDR2 reads YFSETQ.

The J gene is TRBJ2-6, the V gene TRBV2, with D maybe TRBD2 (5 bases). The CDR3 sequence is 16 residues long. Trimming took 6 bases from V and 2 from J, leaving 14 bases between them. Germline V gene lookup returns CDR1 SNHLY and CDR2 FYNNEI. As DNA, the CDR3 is TGTGCCAGCAGAGCACTCGGGGTGACTGGGGCCAACGTCCTGACTTTC. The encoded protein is CASRALGVTGANVLTF. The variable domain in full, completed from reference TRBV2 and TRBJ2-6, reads EPEVTQTPSHQVTQMGQEVILRCVPISNHLYFYWYRQILGQKVEFLVSFYNNEISEKSEIFDDQFSVERPDGSNFTLKIRSTKLEDSAMYFCASRALGVTGANVLTFGAGSRLTVL.

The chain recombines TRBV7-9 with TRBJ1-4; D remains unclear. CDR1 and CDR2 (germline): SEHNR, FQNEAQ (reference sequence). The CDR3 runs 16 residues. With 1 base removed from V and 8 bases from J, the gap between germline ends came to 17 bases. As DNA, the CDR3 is TGTGCCAGCAGCTTAGGTCGCGGGTTACGATGGGAAAAACTGTTTTTT. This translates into CASSLGRGLRWEKLFF.

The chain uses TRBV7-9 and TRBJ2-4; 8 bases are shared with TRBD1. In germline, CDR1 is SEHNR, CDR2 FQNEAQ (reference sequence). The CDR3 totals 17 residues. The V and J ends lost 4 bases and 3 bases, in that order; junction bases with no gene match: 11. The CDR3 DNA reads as TGTGCCAGCAGCTCTGACCTAGGACAGGGTGTCAAAAACATTCAGTACTTC. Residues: CASSSDLGQGVKNIQYF.

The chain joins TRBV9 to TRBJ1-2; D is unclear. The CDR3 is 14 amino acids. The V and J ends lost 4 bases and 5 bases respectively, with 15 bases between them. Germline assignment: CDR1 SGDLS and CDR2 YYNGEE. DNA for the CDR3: TGTGCCAGCAGCTCCGGTGCCCCTCCGTATGGCTACACCTTC. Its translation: CASSSGAPPYGYTF.

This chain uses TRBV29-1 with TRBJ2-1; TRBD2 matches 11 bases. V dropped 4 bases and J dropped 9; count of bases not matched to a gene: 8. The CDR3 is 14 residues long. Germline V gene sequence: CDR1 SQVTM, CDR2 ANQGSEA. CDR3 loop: CSVGLAGGTGEQFF. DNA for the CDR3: TGCAGCGTTGGGCTAGCGGGAGGCACAGGTGAGCAGTTCTTC.

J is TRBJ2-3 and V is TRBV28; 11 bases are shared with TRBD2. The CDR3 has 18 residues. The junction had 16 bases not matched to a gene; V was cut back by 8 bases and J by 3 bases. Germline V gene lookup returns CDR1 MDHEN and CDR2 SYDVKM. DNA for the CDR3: TGTGCCAGCTCCGGCGCTAGCGGGAGGAGGTTTGGGACAGATACGCAGTATTTT. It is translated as CASSGASGRRFGTDTQYF.

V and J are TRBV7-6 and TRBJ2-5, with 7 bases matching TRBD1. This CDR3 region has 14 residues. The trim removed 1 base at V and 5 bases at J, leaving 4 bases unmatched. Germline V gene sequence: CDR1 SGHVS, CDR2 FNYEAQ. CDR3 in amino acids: CASSLVTGVETQYF. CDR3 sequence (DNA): TGTGCCAGCAGCTTAGTCACAGGGGTGGAGACCCAGTACTTC.

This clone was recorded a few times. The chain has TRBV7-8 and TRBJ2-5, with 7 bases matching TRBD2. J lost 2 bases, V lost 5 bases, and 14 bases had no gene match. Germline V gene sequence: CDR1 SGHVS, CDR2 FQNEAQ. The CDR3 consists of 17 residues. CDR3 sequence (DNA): TGTGCCAGCAGCCCACGGGATTTGTGGGAGGGACAAGAGACCCAGTACTTC. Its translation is CASSPRDLWEGQETQYF.

This chain's CDR3 is CASIRAGVTGANVLTF. DNA of the CDR3: TGCGCCAGCATAAGAGCGGGAGTTACAGGGGCCAACGTCCTGACTTTC. The chain couples TRBV10-2 to TRBJ2-6; 8 bases are a match to TRBD2. Germline-derived CDR1 and CDR2 are WSHSY and SAAADI. This CDR3 has 16 amino acids. The V gene end was trimmed by 7 bases and the J gene end by 4 bases; junction bases not matched to a gene: 9.

CDR3 sequence reads: CASSSPTGSSYEQYF. CDR3 coding DNA: TGTGCCAGCAGCTCCCCGACAGGCTCCTCCTACGAGCAGTACTTC. V and J are TRBV6-2 or TRBV6-3 and TRBJ2-7, with a weak D call TRBD1 (6 bases). Trimming cost V 6 bases and J 0 bases, with 15 bases left between them. The CDR3 is made up of 15 amino acids. Germline CDR1 MNHEY, CDR2 SVGEGT.

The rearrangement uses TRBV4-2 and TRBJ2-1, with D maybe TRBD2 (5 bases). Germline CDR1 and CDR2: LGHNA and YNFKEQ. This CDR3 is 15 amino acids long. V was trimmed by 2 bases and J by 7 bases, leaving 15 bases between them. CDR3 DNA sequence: TGTGCCAGCAGCCAAATGGAGGTCTCGGGAAATGAGCAGTTCTTC. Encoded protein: CASSQMEVSGNEQFF.

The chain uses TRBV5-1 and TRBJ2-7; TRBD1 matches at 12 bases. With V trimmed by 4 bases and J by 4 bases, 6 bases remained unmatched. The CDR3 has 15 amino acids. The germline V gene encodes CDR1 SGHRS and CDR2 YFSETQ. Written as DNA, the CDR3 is TGCGCCAGCAGCACAGGGACAGGGGGCTTTTACGAGCAGTACTTC. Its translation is CASSTGTGGFYEQYF. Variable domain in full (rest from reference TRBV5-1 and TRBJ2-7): KAGVTQTPRYLIKTRGQQVTLSCSPISGHRSVSWYQQTPGQGLQFLFEYFSETQRNKGNFPGRFSGRQFSNSRSEMNVSTLELGDSALYLCASSTGTGGFYEQYFGPGTRLTVT.

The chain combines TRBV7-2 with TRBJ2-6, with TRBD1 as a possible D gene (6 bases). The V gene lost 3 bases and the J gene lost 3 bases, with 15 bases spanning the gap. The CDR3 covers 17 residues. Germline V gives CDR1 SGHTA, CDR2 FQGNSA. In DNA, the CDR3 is TGTGCCAGCAGCTTCCGGGACACACCTCGTGGGGCCAACGTCCTGACTTTC. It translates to CASSFRDTPRGANVLTF.